The sequence of this T cell receptor beta chain was determined in a study of T cell repertoires in cytomegalovirus infection. Background on the study: Public TCR beta signatures were indicative of both CMV infection and a matching HLA type.

TCRdb reprocessed the reads with MiXCR, giving one entry per CDR3 protein. The sample lists about a million distinct CDR3 sequences, roughly 30% occurring once. The table lists this clonotype with a few counts. Its target is unknown. V lost 3 bases, J lost 8 bases, and 8 bases stayed unmatched. The CDR3 sequence is 15 residues long. The germline gives CDR1 SEHNR, CDR2 FQNEAQ (reference sequence). Regarding the study as a whole: The ex vivo response showed dominance by HLA-C-restricted CMV-specific TCR beta clonotypes.

The rearrangement joins TRBV7-9 to TRBJ2-1; TRBD2 matches 9 bases. This TCR derives from a human donor in good health (CMV status not recorded). Some clones in this sample may be carry-over from other donors' samples. The specimen comprised cultured CD8+ T cells from PBMCs, sampled from culture after CMV antigen stimulation. CDR3 loop: CASSLKAGGPDEQFF. The DNA of the CDR3 is TGTGCCAGCAGCTTGAAAGCGGGGGGCCCCGATGAGCAGTTCTTC.